This T cell receptor (beta chain) was recorded in a study of technical replicates of blood from a few donors. V lost 4 bases and J 0 bases, leaving 14 bases between the germline ends. Germline loops: CDR1 SGHRS, CDR2 YFSETQ. The CDR3 is 17 amino acids. The table came from immunoSEQ multiplex PCR; TCRdb's copy has only in-frame clones and leaves some out. The sample records around 80,000 clones, 95% to 98% being singletons. Sequencing was carried out using T cells isolated from PBMCs. This receptor was obtained from a human donor in good health. The chain carries TRBV5-1 and TRBJ2-6; D might be TRBD1 (6 bases). The CDR3 coding sequence is TGCGCCAGCAGCACACAAACAGGGCACTCTGGGGCCAACGTCCTGACTTTC. Amino acids: CASSTQTGHSGANVLTF.